What follows is one T cell receptor beta chain and its context. This specimen comes from a study of T cell changes during pregnancy in multiple sclerosis. CDR3 size: 13 residues. V was clipped by 1 base and J by 4 bases, with 7 bases between them. CDR1 is SGHVS and CDR2 is FQNEAQ in the germline V gene. Sequencing used immunoSEQ multiplex PCR; TCRdb keeps in-frame clones, though not all of them. Among approximately 61,000 clones listed, approximately 90% were seen once. This chain links TRBV7-8 with TRBJ1-2; TRBD1 is a possible D gene (5 bases). The clonotype comes from a female donor in good health, enrolled as a control in a pregnancy study. Sequenced material: peripheral blood, taken after pregnancy. CDR3 residues: CASSLEGVYGYTF. CDR3 nucleotide sequence: TGTGCCAGCAGCTTAGAAGGGGTCTATGGCTACACCTTC. Looking up the rest from reference TRBV7-8 and TRBJ1-2 gives the full variable domain: GAGVSQSPRYKVAKRGQDVALRCDPISGHVSLFWYQQALGQGPEFLTYFQNEAQLDKSGLPSDRFFAERPEGSVSTLKIQRTQQEDSAVYLCASSLEGVYGYTFGSGTRLTVV.